Listed below are T cell receptor beta chains from one sample, sequenced in a study of CD8 T cells in ankylosing spondylitis. TCRdb analysed the 5' RACE reads with MiXCR anew, one entry per CDR3 protein. Of 350,000 or so distinct CDR3 sequences listed, 14% to 15% are singletons. Sequences were obtained from blood, either unsorted or a sorted T cell fraction (not recorded which). The receptors here all came from a male donor with ankylosing spondylitis or in good health (not recorded which). Both conserved end residues are part of each CDR3. The order of the fields is clone size, J gene, V gene, D gene, CDR3 DNA, CDR3 protein. The D gene is left open where the match is weak. Only part of the rows carry a size: once, few, many, or a class if the clone is expanded.

size: many; J: TRBJ2-5; V: TRBV12-3/TRBV12-4; D: .; DNA: TGTGCCAGCAGCGGGGTCCAAGAGACCCAGTACTTC; CDR3: CASSGVQETQYF
size: few; J: TRBJ2-1; V: TRBV5-1; D: .; DNA: TGCGCCAGCAGCTTGGGGGCAGTCGACGATGAGCAGTTCTTC; CDR3: CASSLGAVDDEQFF
size: .; J: TRBJ2-7; V: TRBV30; D: .; DNA: TGTGCCTGGAGGGGCGTGCACGAGCAGTACTTC; CDR3: CAWRGVHEQYF
size: .; J: TRBJ1-5; V: TRBV4-2; D: .; DNA: TGTGCCAGCAGCCAAGTTCTTGCCTCCGGGGGTAGCAATCAGCCCCAGCATTTT; CDR3: CASSQVLASGGSNQPQHF
size: .; J: TRBJ1-2; V: TRBV20-1; D: TRBD1; DNA: TGCAGTGCTAGAGCCACGGAGGGGGCCTATGGCTACACCTTC; CDR3: CSARATEGAYGYTF
size: .; J: TRBJ2-1; V: TRBV5-1; D: TRBD2; DNA: TGCGCCAGCAGCTTGGACGCTAGCGGTCCGAACGGGAATGAGCAGTTCTTC; CDR3: CASSLDASGPNGNEQFF
size: many; J: TRBJ2-7; V: TRBV5-5; D: .; DNA: TGTGCCAGCAGCTTGTTTGGTGAATCCTACGAGCAGTACTTC; CDR3: CASSLFGESYEQYF
size: few; J: TRBJ1-1; V: TRBV29-1; D: .; DNA: TGCAGCGTTCCTCGCCCCCCGACAGCCATGTTCACTGAAGCTTTCTTT; CDR3: CSVPRPPTAMFTEAFF
size: few; J: TRBJ2-7; V: TRBV12-3/TRBV12-4; D: TRBD2; DNA: TGTGCCAGCACCAAGGGACTAGCGGGAACGGGATTGGACGAGCAGTACTTC; CDR3: CASTKGLAGTGLDEQYF
size: .; J: TRBJ2-1; V: TRBV20-1; D: TRBD2; DNA: TGCAGTGCTAACGGACTAGCGGACGGATCCTACAATGAGCAGTTCTTC; CDR3: CSANGLADGSYNEQFF
size: few; J: TRBJ2-5; V: TRBV5-1; D: .; DNA: TGCGCCAGCAGCTTGGGTGGCTATCTCCAAGAGACCCAGTACTTC; CDR3: CASSLGGYLQETQYF
size: few; J: TRBJ2-1; V: TRBV3-1; D: TRBD2; DNA: TGTGCCAGCAGCCAAGATCCGGCTAGCGGTTCGAGGGATGAGCAGTTCTTC; CDR3: CASSQDPASGSRDEQFF
size: .; J: TRBJ2-4; V: TRBV21-1; D: .; DNA: TGTGCCAGCAGCCTCCCAGGCCAAGCCAAAAACATTCAGTACTTC; CDR3: CASSLPGQAKNIQYF
size: few; J: TRBJ2-1; V: TRBV12-5; D: TRBD2; DNA: TGTGCTAGTGGTTTGCCGGAACGACTAGCGGTTAACAATGAGCAGTTCTTC; CDR3: CASGLPERLAVNNEQFF
size: .; J: TRBJ1-2; V: TRBV29-1; D: .; DNA: TGCAGCGTTGAAGAGGGACCCTATGGCTACACCTTC; CDR3: CSVEEGPYGYTF
size: few; J: TRBJ2-3; V: TRBV3-1; D: .; DNA: TGTGCCAGCAGCCAATTGGGGGGCCCGTATTTT; CDR3: CASSQLGGPYF
size: many; J: TRBJ2-7; V: TRBV12-3/TRBV12-4; D: .; DNA: TGTGCCAGCAGTTCGGGTCGCTACGAGCAGTACTTC; CDR3: CASSSGRYEQYF
size: few; J: TRBJ1-2; V: TRBV18; D: TRBD1; DNA: TGTGCCAGCTCACCATATCGACGACAGGGCGACTATGGCTACACCTTC; CDR3: CASSPYRRQGDYGYTF
size: few; J: TRBJ2-7; V: TRBV21-1; D: .; DNA: TGTGCCAGCAGCACCAAGGACAGGGGGACCACCTACGAGCAGTACTTC; CDR3: CASSTKDRGTTYEQYF
size: .; J: TRBJ1-1; V: TRBV13; D: .; DNA: TGTGCCAGCAGCTTAACCTCAGGGACGTTGAACACTGAAGCTTTCTTT; CDR3: CASSLTSGTLNTEAFF
size: .; J: TRBJ1-4; V: TRBV5-6; D: .; DNA: TGTGCCAGCAGCTCCTCGATAAACATGGATGAAAAACTGTTTTTT; CDR3: CASSSSINMDEKLFF
size: .; J: TRBJ2-7; V: TRBV5-5; D: TRBD2; DNA: TGTGCCAGCAGCCCCCGACTAGCGGGATACGAGCAGTACTTC; CDR3: CASSPRLAGYEQYF
size: .; J: TRBJ2-7; V: TRBV6-5; D: TRBD2; DNA: TGTGCCAGCAGTTACTCCGCGGGGGGCTCCTACGAGCAGTACTTC; CDR3: CASSYSAGGSYEQYF
size: .; J: TRBJ2-2; V: TRBV19; D: TRBD2; DNA: TGTGCGGGCAGCGGGAGTGGTACCGGGGAGCTGTTTTTT; CDR3: CAGSGSGTGELFF
size: .; J: TRBJ2-1; V: TRBV29-1; D: .; DNA: TGCAGCGTGGATTGGGGGTACAATGAGCAGTTCTTC; CDR3: CSVDWGYNEQFF
size: .; J: TRBJ1-1; V: TRBV15; D: .; DNA: TGTGCCACCAGCAGAGATATTTGGAGGGGCCGAAACACTGAAGCTTTCTTT; CDR3: CATSRDIWRGRNTEAFF
size: few; J: TRBJ2-7; V: TRBV14; D: TRBD1; DNA: TGTGCCAGCAGCCAAGGGACAGGGCCCTACGAGCAGTACTTC; CDR3: CASSQGTGPYEQYF
size: .; J: TRBJ2-3; V: TRBV5-1; D: TRBD1; DNA: TGCGCCAGCAGCTTACCCGGACAGGGTGGCACAGATACGCAGTATTTT; CDR3: CASSLPGQGGTDTQYF
size: few; J: TRBJ1-5; V: TRBV11-2; D: TRBD1; DNA: TGTGCCAGCAGCTTAGCAGGGGGGGGCCAGCCCCAGCATTTT; CDR3: CASSLAGGGQPQHF
size: .; J: TRBJ2-5; V: TRBV7-2; D: .; DNA: TGTGCCAGCAGCTTAGGCGTGTTGGCCACCCAGTACTTC; CDR3: CASSLGVLATQYF
size: few; J: TRBJ1-2; V: TRBV10-3; D: .; DNA: TGTGCCATCAGTGAGAATGGAGATACCTATGGCTACACCTTC; CDR3: CAISENGDTYGYTF
size: .; J: TRBJ2-2; V: TRBV6-1; D: TRBD2; DNA: TGTGCCAGCAGCCCGGGGGGGCTGGGTCCCGGGGAGCTGTTTTTT; CDR3: CASSPGGLGPGELFF
size: .; J: TRBJ1-1; V: TRBV5-1; D: .; DNA: TGCGCCAGCAGCTTGGGATTTCGGGACTTAGCTTTCTTT; CDR3: CASSLGFRDLAFF
size: .; J: TRBJ2-1; V: TRBV3-1; D: .; DNA: TGTGCCAGCAGCCACCCCTATGGGCGGGAGCAGTTCTTC; CDR3: CASSHPYGREQFF
size: few; J: TRBJ2-3; V: TRBV10-3; D: TRBD2; DNA: TGTGCCACCCAGACTAGCGGGGGTACAGCTACGCAGTATTTT; CDR3: CATQTSGGTATQYF
size: .; J: TRBJ2-3; V: TRBV20-1; D: TRBD2; DNA: TGCAGTGCTGGCTCAGTTATTTTGCGGGAGGGGGGAGATACGCAGTATTTT; CDR3: CSAGSVILREGGDTQYF
size: .; J: TRBJ1-1; V: TRBV28; D: .; DNA: TGTGCCAGCAGCGCTTCAGGGCAGGCTTCGAACACTGAAGCTTTCTTT; CDR3: CASSASGQASNTEAFF
size: few; J: TRBJ2-7; V: TRBV5-1; D: .; DNA: TGCGCCAGCAGCTTGGAGACAGGCGAAACCTACGAGCAGTACTTC; CDR3: CASSLETGETYEQYF
size: many; J: TRBJ1-1; V: TRBV10-3; D: .; DNA: TGTGCCACTACCCTGACAGAGAACACTGAAGCTTTCTTT; CDR3: CATTLTENTEAFF
size: many; J: TRBJ1-1; V: TRBV11-3; D: TRBD1; DNA: TGTGCCAGCAGCTCGGGACAGACCACTGAAGCTTTCTTT; CDR3: CASSSGQTTEAFF
size: .; J: TRBJ1-5; V: TRBV4-1; D: .; DNA: TGCGCCAGCAGCCACCAAGTCCAGGCGACGAATCAGCCCCAGCATTTT; CDR3: CASSHQVQATNQPQHF
size: few; J: TRBJ1-1; V: TRBV11-2; D: .; DNA: TGTGCCAGCCGGCGGGTGGGGGGCACTGAAGCTTTCTTT; CDR3: CASRRVGGTEAFF
size: few; J: TRBJ1-5; V: TRBV25-1; D: .; DNA: TGTGCCAGCAGTGACGGCAATCAGCCCCAGCATTTT; CDR3: CASSDGNQPQHF
size: .; J: TRBJ1-1; V: TRBV29-1; D: .; DNA: TGCAGCGTTGAATACAGGAAAGCTTTCTTT; CDR3: CSVEYRKAFF
size: few; J: TRBJ2-3; V: TRBV5-1; D: .; DNA: TGCGCCAGCAGCTTGAGCACCAGAACAGATACGCAGTATTTT; CDR3: CASSLSTRTDTQYF
size: few; J: TRBJ2-2; V: TRBV20-1; D: .; DNA: TGCAGTGCCCTAGCCGGGATAGAAACCGGGGAGCTGTTTTTT; CDR3: CSALAGIETGELFF
size: .; J: TRBJ2-1; V: TRBV24-1; D: .; DNA: TGTGCCACCAGTGATTTCAAGGGAGATGAGCAGTTCTTC; CDR3: CATSDFKGDEQFF
size: few; J: TRBJ2-1; V: TRBV10-3; D: .; DNA: TGTGCCATCAGTGAGTCGGGACCGCGGGTCTCCTACAATGAGCAGTTCTTC; CDR3: CAISESGPRVSYNEQFF
size: .; J: TRBJ2-2; V: TRBV2; D: TRBD1; DNA: TGTGCCAGCGGCCGGGACAGTAACACCGGGGAGCTGTTTTTT; CDR3: CASGRDSNTGELFF
size: .; J: TRBJ1-1; V: TRBV6-5; D: .; DNA: TGTGCCAGCAGTTTAACGGGCAACCTAGGGGTACCTTTCTTT; CDR3: CASSLTGNLGVPFF
size: .; J: TRBJ2-5; V: TRBV5-1; D: .; DNA: TGCGCCAGCAGCTATGGACAGCAAGAGACCCAGTACTTC; CDR3: CASSYGQQETQYF
size: .; J: TRBJ2-1; V: TRBV3-1; D: TRBD2; DNA: TGTGCCAGCAGCTCCCGGGGCGGGAGGTTAAATGAGCAGTTCTTC; CDR3: CASSSRGGRLNEQFF
size: .; J: TRBJ2-3; V: TRBV5-1; D: .; DNA: TGCGCCAGCAGCCACGGAAGCACAGATACGCAGTATTTT; CDR3: CASSHGSTDTQYF